The clone carrying this T cell receptor (beta chain) was recorded many times. Profiles of TCR beta VDJ and CDR3 were generated from a genomic DNA template. TCRdb redid the calling of the reads with MiXCR, one entry per CDR3 protein. The data hold around 180,000 distinct CDR3 sequences, with just under 65% observed a single time. V was pared by 4 bases and J by 6 bases, with 14 bases between. The CDR3 is made up of 14 amino acids. Per germline, CDR1 MNHNS and CDR2 SASEGT. This entry comes from a study of CD8+CD57+ T cells in acquired aplastic anemia. V usage is TRBV6-1 and J usage is TRBJ2-3; tentative D call: TRBD2 (7 bases). Source material: sorted CD4+, CD8+, or CD8+CD57+ T cells (not recorded which) from PBMCs. This TCR was recovered from a human donor in good health. The CDR3 region has the DNA TGTGCCAGCAGTGGGGGCGGGGGCTGGGATACGCAGTATTTT. Protein product: CASSGGGGWDTQYF.